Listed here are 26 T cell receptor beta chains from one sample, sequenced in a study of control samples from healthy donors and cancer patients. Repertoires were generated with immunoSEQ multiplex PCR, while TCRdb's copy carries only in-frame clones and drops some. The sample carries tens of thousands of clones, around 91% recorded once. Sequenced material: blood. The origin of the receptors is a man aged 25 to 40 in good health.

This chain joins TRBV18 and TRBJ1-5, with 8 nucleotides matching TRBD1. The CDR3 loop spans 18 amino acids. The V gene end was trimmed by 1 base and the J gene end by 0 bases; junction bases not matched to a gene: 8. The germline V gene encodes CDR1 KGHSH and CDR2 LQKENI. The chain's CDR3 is CASSPRQGRGGSNQPQHF. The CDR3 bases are TGTGCCAGCTCACCACGACAGGGGAGGGGAGGTAGCAATCAGCCCCAGCATTTT.

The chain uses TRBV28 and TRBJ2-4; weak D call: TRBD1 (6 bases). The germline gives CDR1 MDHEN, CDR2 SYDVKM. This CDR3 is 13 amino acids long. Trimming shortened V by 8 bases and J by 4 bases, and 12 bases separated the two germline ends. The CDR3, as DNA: TGTGCCAGCCTGGACAGTAGAAAAAACATTCAGTACTTC. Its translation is CASLDSRKNIQYF.

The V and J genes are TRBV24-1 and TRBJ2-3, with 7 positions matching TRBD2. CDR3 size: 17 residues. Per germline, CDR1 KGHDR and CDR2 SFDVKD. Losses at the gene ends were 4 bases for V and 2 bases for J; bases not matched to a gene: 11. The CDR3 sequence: CATSESGAGPHTDTQYF. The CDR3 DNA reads TGTGCCACCAGTGAATCAGGAGCGGGGCCCCACACAGATACGCAGTATTTT.

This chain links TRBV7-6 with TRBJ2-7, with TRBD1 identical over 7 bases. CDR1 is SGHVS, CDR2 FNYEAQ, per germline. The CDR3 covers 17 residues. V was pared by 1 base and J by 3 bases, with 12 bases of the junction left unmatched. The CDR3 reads CASSLVRVKTGDYEQYF. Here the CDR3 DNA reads TGTGCCAGCAGCTTAGTCCGGGTAAAAACAGGGGACTACGAGCAGTACTTC.

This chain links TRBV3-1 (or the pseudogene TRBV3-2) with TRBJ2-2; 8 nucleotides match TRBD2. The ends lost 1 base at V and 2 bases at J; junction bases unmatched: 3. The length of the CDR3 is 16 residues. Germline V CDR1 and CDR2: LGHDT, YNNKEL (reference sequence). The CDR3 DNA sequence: TGTGCCAGCAGCCAAGCGACTAGCGCCAACACCGGGGAGCTGTTTTTT. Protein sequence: CASSQATSANTGELFF.

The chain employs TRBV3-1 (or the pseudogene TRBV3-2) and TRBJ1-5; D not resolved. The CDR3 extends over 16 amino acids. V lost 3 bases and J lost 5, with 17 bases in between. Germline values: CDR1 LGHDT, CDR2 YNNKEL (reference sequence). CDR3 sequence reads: CASSHRPRTRHQPQHF. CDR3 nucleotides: TGTGCCAGCAGCCACCGACCCCGGACTCGGCATCAGCCCCAGCATTTT.

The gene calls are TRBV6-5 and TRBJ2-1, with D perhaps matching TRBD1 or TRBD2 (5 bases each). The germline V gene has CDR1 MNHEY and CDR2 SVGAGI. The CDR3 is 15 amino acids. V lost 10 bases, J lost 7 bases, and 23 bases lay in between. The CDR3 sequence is CATNSLGRGPNEQFF. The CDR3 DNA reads TGTGCCACCAATTCACTAGGAAGGGGTCCGAATGAGCAGTTCTTC.

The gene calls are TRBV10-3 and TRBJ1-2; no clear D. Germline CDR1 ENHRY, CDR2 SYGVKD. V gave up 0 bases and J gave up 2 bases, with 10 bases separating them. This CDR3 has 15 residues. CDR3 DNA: TGTGCCATCAGTGAGTCGCGCAGCCAAAACTATGGCTACACCTTC. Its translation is CAISESRSQNYGYTF.

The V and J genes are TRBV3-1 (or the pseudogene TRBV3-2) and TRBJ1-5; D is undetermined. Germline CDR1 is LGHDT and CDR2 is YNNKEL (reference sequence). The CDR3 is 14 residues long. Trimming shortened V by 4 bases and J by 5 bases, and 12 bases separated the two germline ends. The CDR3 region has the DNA TGTGCCAGCAGCCTTGGAAACAGCGATCAGCCCCAGCATTTT. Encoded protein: CASSLGNSDQPQHF.

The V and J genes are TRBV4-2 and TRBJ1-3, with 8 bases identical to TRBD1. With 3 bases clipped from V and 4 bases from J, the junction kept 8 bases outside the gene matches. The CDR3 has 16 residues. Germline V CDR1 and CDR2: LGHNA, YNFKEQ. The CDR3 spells CASSHEQGAQGNTIYF. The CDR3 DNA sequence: TGTGCCAGCAGCCACGAGCAGGGGGCACAGGGAAACACCATATATTTT.

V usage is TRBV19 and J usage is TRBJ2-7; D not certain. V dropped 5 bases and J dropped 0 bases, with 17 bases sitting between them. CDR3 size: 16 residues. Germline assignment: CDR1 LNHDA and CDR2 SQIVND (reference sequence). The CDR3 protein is CASSGRNTRTSYEQYF. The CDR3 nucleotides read TGTGCCAGTAGTGGCCGAAACACCCGGACCTCCTACGAGCAGTACTTC.

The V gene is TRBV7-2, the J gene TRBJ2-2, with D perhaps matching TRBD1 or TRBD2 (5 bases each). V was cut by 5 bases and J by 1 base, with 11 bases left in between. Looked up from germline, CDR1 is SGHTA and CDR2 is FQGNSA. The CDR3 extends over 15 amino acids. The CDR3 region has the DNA TGTGCCAGCAGCCCGTGGGACGGGAACACCGGGGAGCTGTTTTTT. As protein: CASSPWDGNTGELFF.

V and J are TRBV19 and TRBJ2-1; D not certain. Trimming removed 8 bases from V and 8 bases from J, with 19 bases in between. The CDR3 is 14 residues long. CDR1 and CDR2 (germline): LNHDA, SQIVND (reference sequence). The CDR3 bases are TGTGCCAGTTCCTACAGAGATATCCAGCATGAGCAGTTCTTC. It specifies CASSYRDIQHEQFF. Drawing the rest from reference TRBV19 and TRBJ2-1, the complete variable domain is DGGITQSPKYLFRKEGQNVTLSCEQNLNHDAMYWYRQDPGQGLRLIYYSQIVNDFQKGDIAEGYSVSREKKESFPLTVTSAQKNPTAFYLCASSYRDIQHEQFFGPGTRLTVL.

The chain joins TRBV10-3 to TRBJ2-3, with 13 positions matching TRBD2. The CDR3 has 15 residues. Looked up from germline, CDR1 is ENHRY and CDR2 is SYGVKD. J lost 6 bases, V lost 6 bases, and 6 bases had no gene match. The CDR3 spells CAISLGLAGVDTQYF. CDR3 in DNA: TGTGCCATCAGCCTTGGACTAGCGGGAGTGGATACGCAGTATTTT.

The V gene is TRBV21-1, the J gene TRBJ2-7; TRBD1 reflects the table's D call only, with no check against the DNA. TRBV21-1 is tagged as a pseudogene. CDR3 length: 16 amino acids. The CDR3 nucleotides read TGTGCCAGCAGCAAGGGACAGGGAAATCTCTCCTACGAGCAGTACTTC. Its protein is CASSKGQGNLSYEQYF.

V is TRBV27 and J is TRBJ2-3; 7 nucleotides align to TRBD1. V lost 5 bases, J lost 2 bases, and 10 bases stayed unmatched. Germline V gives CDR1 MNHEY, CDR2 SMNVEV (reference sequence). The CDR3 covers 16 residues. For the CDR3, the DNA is TGTGCCAGCAGTCCCCAGGGGGTTTTGGTCACAGATACGCAGTATTTT. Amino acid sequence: CASSPQGVLVTDTQYF.

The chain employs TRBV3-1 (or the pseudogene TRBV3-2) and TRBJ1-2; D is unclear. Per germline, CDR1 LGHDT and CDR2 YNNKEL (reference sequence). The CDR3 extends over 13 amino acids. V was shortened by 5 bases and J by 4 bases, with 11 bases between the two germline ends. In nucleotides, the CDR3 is TGTGCCAGCAGCAGTACCGGGAGCTATGGCTACACCTTC. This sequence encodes CASSSTGSYGYTF.

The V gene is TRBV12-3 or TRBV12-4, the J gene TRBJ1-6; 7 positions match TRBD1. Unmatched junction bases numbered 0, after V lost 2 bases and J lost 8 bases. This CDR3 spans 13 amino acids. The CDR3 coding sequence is TGTGCCAGCAGTTTAACAGGGGATTCACCCCTCCACTTT. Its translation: CASSLTGDSPLHF.

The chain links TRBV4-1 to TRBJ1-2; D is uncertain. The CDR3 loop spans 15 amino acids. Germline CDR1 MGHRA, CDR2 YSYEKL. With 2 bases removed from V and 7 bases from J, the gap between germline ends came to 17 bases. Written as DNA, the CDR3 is TGCGCCAGCAGCCAATTAGGCGGGGAGTTGAGTGGCTACACCTTC. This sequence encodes CASSQLGGELSGYTF.

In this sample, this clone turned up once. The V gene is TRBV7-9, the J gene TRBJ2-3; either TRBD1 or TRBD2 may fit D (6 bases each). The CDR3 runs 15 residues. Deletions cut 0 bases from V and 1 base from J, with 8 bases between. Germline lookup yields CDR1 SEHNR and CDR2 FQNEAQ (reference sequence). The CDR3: CASSLAGGRTDTQYF. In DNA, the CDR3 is TGTGCCAGCAGCTTAGCGGGGGGCCGCACAGATACGCAGTATTTT.

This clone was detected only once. CDR3: CASSGGRGGTRFYNEQFF. In DNA form, the CDR3 reads TGTGCCAGCAGCGGGGGAAGGGGGGGGACCCGTTTCTACAATGAGCAGTTCTTC. The chain has TRBV7-9 and TRBJ2-1, with D possibly being TRBD2 (7 bases). Germline CDR1 reads SEHNR; CDR2 reads FQNEAQ (reference sequence). V lost 5 bases, J lost 3 bases, and 23 bases lay in between. CDR3 size: 18 residues.

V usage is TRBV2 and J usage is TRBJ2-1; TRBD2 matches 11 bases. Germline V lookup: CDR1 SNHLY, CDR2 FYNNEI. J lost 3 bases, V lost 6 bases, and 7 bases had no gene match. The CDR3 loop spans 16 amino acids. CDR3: CASSGGTSGYYNEQFF. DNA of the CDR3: TGTGCCAGCAGCGGGGGGACTAGCGGATACTACAATGAGCAGTTCTTC.

DNA of the CDR3: TGTGCCAGCAGCATTAGAGAGGGATCCGGGGAGCTGTTTTTT. This codes for CASSIREGSGELFF. The rearrangement links TRBV7-9 to TRBJ2-2; a weak D match, TRBD2 (5 bases). CDR3 length equals 14 residues. With 5 bases removed from V and 6 bases from J, the gap between germline ends came to 13 bases. Germline CDR1 reads SEHNR; CDR2 reads FQNEAQ (reference sequence).

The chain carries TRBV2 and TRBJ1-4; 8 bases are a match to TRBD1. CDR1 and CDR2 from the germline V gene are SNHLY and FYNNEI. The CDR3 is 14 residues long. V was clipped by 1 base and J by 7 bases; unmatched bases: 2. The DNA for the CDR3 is TGTGCCAGCAGTGAAGACACAGGGGGTGAAAAACTGTTTTTT. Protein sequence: CASSEDTGGEKLFF.

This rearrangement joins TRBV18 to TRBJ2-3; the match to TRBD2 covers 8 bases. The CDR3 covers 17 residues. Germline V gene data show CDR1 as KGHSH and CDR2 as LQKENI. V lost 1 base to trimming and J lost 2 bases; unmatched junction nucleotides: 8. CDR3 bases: TGTGCCAGCTCACCACGGGGCGGGGGGAACCCCACAGATACGCAGTATTTT. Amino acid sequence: CASSPRGGGNPTDTQYF.

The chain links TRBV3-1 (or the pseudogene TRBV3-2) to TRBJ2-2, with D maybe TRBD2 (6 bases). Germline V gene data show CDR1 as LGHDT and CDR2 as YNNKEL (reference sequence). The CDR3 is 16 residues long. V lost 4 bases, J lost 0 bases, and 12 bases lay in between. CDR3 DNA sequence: TGTGCCAGCAGCCCCTGGGACTCCGCGAACACCGGGGAGCTGTTTTTT. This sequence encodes CASSPWDSANTGELFF.